The source of this T cell receptor (beta chain) is a study of regulatory T cells in long-lasting Graves disease. CDR1 is SSHAT, CDR2 FNYEAQ, per germline (reference sequence). Trimming pared 4 bases from V and 4 bases from J, leaving 19 bases between. The CDR3 contains 16 residues. Time point given: newly diagnosed GD, antithyroid drugs for less than 3 months. The TCR library used RNA extracted from PBMCs. Blood from the periphery, about 9.2 milliliters in all, was drawn into EDTA tubes. iRepertoire HTBI primers and Arm-PCR of CDR3 regions built TCR beta libraries. TCRdb re-analysed the multiplex PCR reads in MiXCR, keeping a single row per CDR3 protein. In the table there are about 430,000 distinct CDR3 sequences, around 16% of which are singletons. Comment on this clonotype: A far more abundant clone sits one base away, making this likely a read error.

Separately, the same data were catalogued under a study of T cells in Graves' hyperthyroidism and ophthalmopathy. That study adds: Stable hyperthyroidism was told apart from ophthalmopathy by a model built on 13 V-J features.

Sequenced here: peripheral blood mononuclear cells (PBMCs), sampled at new diagnosis, from a patient treated with antithyroid drugs. The rearrangement links TRBV7-7 to TRBJ1-1; D is unresolved. This TCR was recovered from a woman in her thirties or forties with Graves disease. The chain's CDR3 is CASSYPGYPVFTEAFF. The DNA of the CDR3 is TGTGCCAGCAGCTATCCGGGATACCCGGTTTTCACTGAAGCTTTCTTT.